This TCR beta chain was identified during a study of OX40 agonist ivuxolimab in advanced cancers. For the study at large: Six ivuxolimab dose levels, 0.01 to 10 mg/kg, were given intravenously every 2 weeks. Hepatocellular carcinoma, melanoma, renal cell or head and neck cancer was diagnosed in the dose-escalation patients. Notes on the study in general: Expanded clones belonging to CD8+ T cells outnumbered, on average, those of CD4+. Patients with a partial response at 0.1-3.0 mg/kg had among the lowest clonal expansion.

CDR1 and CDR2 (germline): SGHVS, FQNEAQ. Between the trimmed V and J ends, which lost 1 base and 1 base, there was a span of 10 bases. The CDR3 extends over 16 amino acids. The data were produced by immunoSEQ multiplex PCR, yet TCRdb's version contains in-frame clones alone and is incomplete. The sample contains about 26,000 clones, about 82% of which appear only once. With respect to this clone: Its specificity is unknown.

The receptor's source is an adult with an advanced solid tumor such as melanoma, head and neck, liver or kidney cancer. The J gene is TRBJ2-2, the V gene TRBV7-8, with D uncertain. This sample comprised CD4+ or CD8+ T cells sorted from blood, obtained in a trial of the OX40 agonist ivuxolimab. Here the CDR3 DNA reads TGTGCCAGCAGCTTAGTCGTTTATGGGAACACCGGGGAGCTGTTTTTT. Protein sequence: CASSLVVYGNTGELFF.